These 25 T cell receptor beta chains were sequenced from one sample in a study of sequential checkpoint blockade in melanoma. Sequencing was performed with immunoSEQ multiplex PCR; in TCRdb, only in-frame clones are kept and a portion is missing. The repertoire includes over 25,000 clones, approximately 86% of them detected once, and approximately 18% sits in the top ten. Treatment reported: randomized to nivolumab then ipilimumab (arm A) or the reverse (arm B). The sequences come from CD8+ T cells sorted from blood (inferred from file names), collected from a patient given nivolumab and ipilimumab in sequence. Every receptor here comes from a human donor with melanoma.

The chain joins TRBV15 to TRBJ1-1; D might be TRBD1 (6 bases). Looked up from germline, CDR1 is LNHNV and CDR2 is YYDKDF (reference sequence). This CDR3 spans 17 amino acids. Between the trimmed V and J ends, which lost 2 bases and 0 bases, there was a span of 16 bases. CDR3 DNA: TGTGCCACCAGCAGACTCCTGATCGGGGACATGAACACTGAAGCTTTCTTT. Encoded protein: CATSRLLIGDMNTEAFF.

The chain uses TRBV5-4 and TRBJ1-2; TRBD1 aligns across 7 bases. V dropped 2 bases and J dropped 1; count of bases not matched to a gene: 5. Germline loops: CDR1 SGHNT, CDR2 YYREEE (reference sequence). The CDR3 consists of 15 residues. Written as DNA, the CDR3 is TGTGCCAGCAGCTTACCGGGACAGATTAACTATGGCTACACCTTC. Residues: CASSLPGQINYGYTF.

In its sample, this clone was seen once. The rearrangement links TRBV13 to TRBJ1-2; a possible D gene is TRBD1 (5 bases). CDR3 size: 13 residues. Trimming removed 3 bases at V and 3 bases at J, with 8 bases between. The germline CDR1 and CDR2 sequences are PRHDT and FYEKMQ (reference sequence). CDR3 residues: CASSLQGYYGYTF. CDR3 nucleotides: TGTGCCAGCAGCTTGCAGGGATACTATGGCTACACCTTC.

CDR3 region: CASSWGDFYGYTF. DNA of the CDR3: TGCGCCAGCAGCTGGGGGGATTTCTATGGCTACACCTTC. The rearrangement joins TRBV5-1 to TRBJ1-2, with a possible D match to TRBD1 (5 bases). From germline, CDR1 is SGHRS and CDR2 YFSETQ. V lost 3 bases to trimming and J lost 4 bases, with 10 bases between them. The CDR3 length is 13 residues.

The genes are TRBV25-1 and TRBJ2-1; 7 bases agree with TRBD1. The CDR3 runs 14 residues. CDR1 MGHDK and CDR2 SYGVNS come from the germline V gene. With 4 bases clipped from V and 4 bases from J, the junction kept 4 bases outside the gene matches. The CDR3 sequence is CASSVQTGYNEQFF. CDR3 DNA: TGTGCCAGCAGTGTCCAGACAGGGTACAATGAGCAGTTCTTC.

This clone was found a few times. The chain's CDR3 is CASSVGTRGRRGYTF. CDR3 DNA: TGTGCCAGCAGCGTAGGTACCAGGGGGAGGCGTGGCTACACCTTC. The chain employs TRBV9 and TRBJ1-2; the match to TRBD1 covers 7 bases. The CDR3 is 15 residues long. CDR1 and CDR2 (germline): SGDLS, YYNGEE. Trimming took 0 bases from V and 7 from J; bases not matched to a gene: 9.

The chain recombines TRBV27 with TRBJ2-5; D might be TRBD1 (5 bases). V was pared by 3 bases and J by 5 bases, with 16 bases between. The CDR3 is 15 amino acids. The germline V gene has CDR1 MNHEY and CDR2 SMNVEV (reference sequence). CDR3 loop: CASSFIGRAGETQYF. The CDR3 DNA reads as TGTGCCAGCAGTTTTATAGGCAGGGCCGGGGAGACCCAGTACTTC.

The sample holds one count of this clone. The chain combines TRBV6-5 with TRBJ1-1; D remains ambiguous. The CDR3 length is 13 residues. Germline loops: CDR1 MNHEY, CDR2 SVGAGI. V lost 4 bases and J lost 1, with 7 bases in between. In DNA, the CDR3 is TGTGCCAGCAGTTTAGGCGGGAACACTGAAGCTTTCTTT. Its translation is CASSLGGNTEAFF.

V gene TRBV19 combines with J gene TRBJ1-1; TRBD1 aligns across 7 bases. CDR1 LNHDA and CDR2 SQIVND come from the germline V gene (reference sequence). V shed 5 bases, J shed 0 bases, and the junction held 6 bases outside the gene matches. This CDR3 has 15 residues. CDR3 residues: CASSDPTGMNTEAFF. The CDR3 DNA follows: TGTGCCAGTAGTGACCCGACAGGGATGAACACTGAAGCTTTCTTT.

The chain employs TRBV7-9 and TRBJ2-3, with 16 positions matching TRBD2. V was clipped by 5 bases and J by 1 base; unmatched bases: 6. Germline-derived CDR1 and CDR2 are SEHNR and FQNEAQ (reference sequence). This CDR3 has 18 amino acids. The CDR3 coding sequence is TGTGCCAGCAGCCTCGGGACTAGCGGGGGGGCCGGCACAGATACGCAGTATTTT. As protein: CASSLGTSGGAGTDTQYF. The full variable domain, completed using reference TRBV7-9 and TRBJ2-3, is DTGVSQNPRHKITKRGQNVTFRCDPISEHNRLYWYRQTLGQGPEFLTYFQNEAQLEKSRLLSDRFSAERPKGSFSTLEIQRTEQGDSAMYLCASSLGTSGGAGTDTQYFGPGTRLTVL.

As to this clone: Other DNA sequences within the sample encode an identical CDR3. This chain connects TRBV6-1 to TRBJ1-1, with TRBD1 identical over 7 bases. CDR1 and CDR2 from the germline V gene are MNHNS and SASEGT. This CDR3 has 14 residues. V gave up 7 bases and J gave up 0 bases; unmatched junction bases: 5. The CDR3, as DNA: TGTGCCAGCAACCACAGGGGAATGAACACTGAAGCTTTCTTT. Translation: CASNHRGMNTEAFF.

V and J are TRBV10-3 and TRBJ1-1; D gene ambiguous. V dropped 7 bases and J dropped 4 bases, with 7 bases sitting between them. This CDR3 has 11 amino acids. The germline V gene encodes CDR1 ENHRY and CDR2 SYGVKD. The CDR3: CAIKRGTEAFF. The CDR3 nucleotides are TGTGCCATCAAACGGGGCACTGAAGCTTTCTTT.

This rearrangement joins TRBV29-1 to TRBJ2-1, with TRBD2 matching 7 bases. The CDR3 is made up of 13 amino acids. The trim removed 5 bases at V and 7 bases at J, leaving 8 bases unmatched. CDR1 and CDR2 (germline): SQVTM, ANQGSEA. CDR3 in amino acids: CSVYSGLINEQFF. CDR3 DNA: TGCAGCGTTTATTCGGGACTAATAAATGAGCAGTTCTTC.

The chain joins TRBV7-8 to TRBJ2-7; 8 bases match TRBD1. The length of the CDR3 is 16 residues. CDR1 and CDR2 (germline): SGHVS, FQNEAQ. V shed 5 bases and J 3 bases; nucleotides not matched to a gene: 12. The CDR3 here is CASSARPGRGLYEQYF. CDR3 nucleotide sequence: TGTGCCAGCAGCGCTAGGCCGGGCAGGGGGCTCTACGAGCAGTACTTC.

This rearrangement joins TRBV6-5 to TRBJ2-5; no clear D. The CDR3 is made up of 12 amino acids. The germline V gene encodes CDR1 MNHEY and CDR2 SVGAGI. V was clipped by 5 bases and J by 5 bases, with 9 bases between them. The CDR3 reads CASSPPRETQYF. Here the CDR3 DNA reads TGTGCCAGCAGTCCCCCCAGGGAGACCCAGTACTTC.

This chain links TRBV9 with TRBJ2-2, with D hard to call. The CDR3 extends over 12 amino acids. CDR1 is SGDLS, CDR2 YYNGEE, per germline. Trimming shortened V by 0 bases and J by 6 bases, and 3 bases separated the two germline ends. The CDR3 reads CASSVGPGELFF. The CDR3 DNA follows: TGTGCCAGCAGCGTAGGGCCCGGGGAGCTGTTTTTT.

The chain joins TRBV30 to TRBJ2-1, with 11 positions matching TRBD1. Trimming at V came to 0 bases and at J to 10 bases, leaving 5 bases not matched to a gene. This CDR3 comprises 14 residues. Germline CDR1 and CDR2: GTSNPN and SVGIG (reference sequence). CDR3 nucleotide sequence: TGTGCCTGGAGTGTGGGGACAGGGGGTTACGAGCAGTTCTTC. It encodes CAWSVGTGGYEQFF.

The genes are TRBV28 and TRBJ1-2; D uncertain. This CDR3 is built from 13 residues. Trimming removed 2 bases from V and 6 bases from J, with 10 bases in between. The germline gives CDR1 MDHEN, CDR2 SYDVKM. DNA of the CDR3: TGTGCCAGCAGTTTAGAATGGGGAGATGGCTACACCTTC. Protein: CASSLEWGDGYTF.

This rearrangement joins TRBV27 to TRBJ2-7, with a tentative D call TRBD1 (5 bases). The CDR3 loop spans 13 amino acids. Germline CDR1 MNHEY, CDR2 SMNVEV (reference sequence). The V gene lost 3 bases and the J gene lost 2 bases, with 8 bases spanning the gap. The CDR3 sequence: CASSFGRAYEQYF. CDR3 DNA sequence: TGTGCCAGCAGTTTTGGCAGGGCCTACGAGCAGTACTTC.

The chain links TRBV10-3 to TRBJ1-2; D not resolved. The V end lost 0 bases, the J end lost 3 bases, and 8 bases lay between the germline ends. Germline CDR1 ENHRY, CDR2 SYGVKD. This CDR3 contains 14 residues. The CDR3 sequence: CAISESENYYGYTF. As DNA, the CDR3 is TGTGCCATCAGTGAGTCGGAGAACTACTATGGCTACACCTTC.

The chain recombines TRBV5-6 with TRBJ2-5; TRBD1 aligns across 7 bases. Germline trimming cut 0 bases from V and 1 base from J; bases unmatched to any gene: 0. Germline loops: CDR1 SGHDT, CDR2 YYEEEE. This CDR3 comprises 14 residues. CDR3 loop: CASSLGDSQETQYF. CDR3 sequence (DNA): TGTGCCAGCAGCTTGGGGGACAGCCAAGAGACCCAGTACTTC.

This chain uses TRBV2 with TRBJ2-3, with 7 bases aligning to TRBD2. The CDR3 contains 15 residues. V lost 8 bases to trimming and J lost 2 bases; unmatched junction nucleotides: 10. Germline CDR1 SNHLY, CDR2 FYNNEI. The CDR3 loop reads CASEVGGSPTDTQYF. The CDR3, as DNA: TGTGCCAGCGAGGTGGGGGGGAGCCCCACAGATACGCAGTATTTT.

V usage is TRBV2 and J usage is TRBJ1-2; 9 positions match TRBD1. J lost 0 bases, V lost 8 bases, and 13 bases had no gene match. Germline lookup yields CDR1 SNHLY and CDR2 FYNNEI. The CDR3 length is 17 residues. DNA for the CDR3: TGTGCCAGCGTCCACCCAGGACAGGGGCCGTCTAACTATGGCTACACCTTC. As protein: CASVHPGQGPSNYGYTF. The complete variable domain, with remaining parts taken from reference TRBV2 and TRBJ1-2, reads EPEVTQTPSHQVTQMGQEVILRCVPISNHLYFYWYRQILGQKVEFLVSFYNNEISEKSEIFDDQFSVERPDGSNFTLKIRSTKLEDSAMYFCASVHPGQGPSNYGYTFGSGTRLTVV.

V and J are TRBV7-2 and TRBJ1-6; the match to TRBD1 covers 7 bases. V lost 2 bases, J lost 7 bases, and 8 bases stayed unmatched. The CDR3 is 16 residues long. Germline CDR1 reads SGHTA; CDR2 reads FQGNSA. CDR3 region: CASSLLSGQSNSPLHF. CDR3 sequence (DNA): TGTGCCAGCAGCTTATTGTCGGGACAGTCCAATTCACCCCTCCACTTT.

CDR3 nucleotide sequence: TGTGCCAGCAGTTTATACGGGAATAGCAATCAGCCCCAGCATTTT. This gives the protein CASSLYGNSNQPQHF. The chain combines TRBV27 with TRBJ1-5, with D uncertain. V shed 1 base and J shed 0 bases, with 7 bases lying between them. Germline V gene lookup returns CDR1 MNHEY and CDR2 SMNVEV (reference sequence). The CDR3 has 15 amino acids.